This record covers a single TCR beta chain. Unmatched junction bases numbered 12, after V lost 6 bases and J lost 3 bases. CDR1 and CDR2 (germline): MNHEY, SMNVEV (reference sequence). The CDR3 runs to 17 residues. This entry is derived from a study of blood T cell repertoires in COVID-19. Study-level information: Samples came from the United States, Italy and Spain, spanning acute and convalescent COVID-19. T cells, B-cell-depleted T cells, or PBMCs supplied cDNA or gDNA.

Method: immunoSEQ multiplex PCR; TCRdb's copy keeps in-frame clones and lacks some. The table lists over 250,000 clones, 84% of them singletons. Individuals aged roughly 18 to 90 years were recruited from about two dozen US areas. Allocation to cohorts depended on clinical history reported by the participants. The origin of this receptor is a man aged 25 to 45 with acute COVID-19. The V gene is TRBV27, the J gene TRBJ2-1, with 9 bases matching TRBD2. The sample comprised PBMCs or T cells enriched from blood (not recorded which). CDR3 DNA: TGTGCCAGCAGCCCTAAGCGGGGACTAGCCTTCTACAATGAGCAGTTCTTC. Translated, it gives CASSPKRGLAFYNEQFF.